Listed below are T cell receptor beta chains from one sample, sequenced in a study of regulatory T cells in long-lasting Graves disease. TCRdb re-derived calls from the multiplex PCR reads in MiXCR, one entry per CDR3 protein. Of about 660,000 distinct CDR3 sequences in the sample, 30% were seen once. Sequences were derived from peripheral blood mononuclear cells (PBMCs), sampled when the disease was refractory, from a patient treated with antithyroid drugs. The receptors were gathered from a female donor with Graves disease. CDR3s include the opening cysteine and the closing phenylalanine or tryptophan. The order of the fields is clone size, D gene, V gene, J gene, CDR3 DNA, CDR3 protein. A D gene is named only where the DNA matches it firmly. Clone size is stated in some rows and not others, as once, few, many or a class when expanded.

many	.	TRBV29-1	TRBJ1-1	TGCAGCGTTGATCAAGGGGACGGCACTGAAGCTTTCTTT	CSVDQGDGTEAFF
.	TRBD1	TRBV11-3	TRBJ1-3	TGTGCCAGCAGCCGGGACAGCTCAATCTCTGGAAACACCATATATTTT	CASSRDSSISGNTIYF
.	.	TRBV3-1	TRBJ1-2	TGTGCCAGCAGCCAAGTTGGGGAATTCTATGGCTACACCTTC	CASSQVGEFYGYTF
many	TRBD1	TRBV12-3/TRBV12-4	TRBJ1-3	TGTGCCAGCAGCGGACAGGGGACTGGAAACACCATATATTTT	CASSGQGTGNTIYF
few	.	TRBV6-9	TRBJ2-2	TGTGCCAGCAGTTATCGGGGGAACACCGGGGAGCTGTTTTTT	CASSYRGNTGELFF
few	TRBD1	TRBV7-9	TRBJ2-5	TGTGCCAGCAGCTTGCCAGGGGGATACTCAGAGACCCAGTACTTC	CASSLPGGYSETQYF
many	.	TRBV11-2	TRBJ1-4	TGTGCCAGCAGCCCCGGGCGACTCAATGAAAAACTGTTTTTT	CASSPGRLNEKLFF
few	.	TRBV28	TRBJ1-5	TGTGCCAGCAGTTTAGTGTACAGGGTCTTCGGTCAGCCCCAGCATTTT	CASSLVYRVFGQPQHF
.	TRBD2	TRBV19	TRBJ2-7	TGTGCCAGTCTGAGGACTAGCGGGAGCAACGAGCAGTACTTC	CASLRTSGSNEQYF
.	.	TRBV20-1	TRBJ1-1	TGCAGCCCTGGCACCCAGAACACTGAAGCTTTCTTT	CSPGTQNTEAFF
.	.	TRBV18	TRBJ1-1	TGTGCCAGCTCACCACGGGGGGTTAGGGCAGAGAATGGAGCTTTCTTT	CASSPRGVRAENGAFF
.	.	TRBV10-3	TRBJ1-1	TGTGCCACTACGACAGCTCGGGAGAACACTGAAGCTTTCTTT	CATTTARENTEAFF
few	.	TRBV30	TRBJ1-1	TGTGCCTGGAGTGTACTCATCATAACCACTGAAGCTTTCTTT	CAWSVLIITTEAFF
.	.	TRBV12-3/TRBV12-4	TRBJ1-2	TGTGCCAGCAGCGGGGGAAAAGGCTATGGCTACACCTTC	CASSGGKGYGYTF
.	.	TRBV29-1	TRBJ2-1	TGCAGCCTTTGGGAGCTGCGGGGTTACAATGAGCAGTTCTTC	CSLWELRGYNEQFF
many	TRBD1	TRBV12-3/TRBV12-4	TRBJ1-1	TGTGCCAGCAGTTTAGGGGGGACAGACGAAGCTTTCTTT	CASSLGGTDEAFF
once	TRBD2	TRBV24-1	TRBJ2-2	TGTGCCACCAGTGATTTCACGCGGGAGGGTACCGGGGAGCTGTTTTTT	CATSDFTREGTGELFF
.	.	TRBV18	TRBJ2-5	TGTGCCAGCTCACCGGAAACAGGCCGAATCGGAGAGACCCAGTACTTC	CASSPETGRIGETQYF
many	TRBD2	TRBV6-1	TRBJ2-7	TGTGCCAGCAGTCTAGCGGAACTCTACGAGCAGTACTTC	CASSLAELYEQYF
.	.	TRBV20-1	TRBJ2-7	TGCAGTGTTCCAACTCCCGCGGGACATTCCTACGAGCAGTACTTC	CSVPTPAGHSYEQYF
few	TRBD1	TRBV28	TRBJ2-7	TGTGCCAGCAGTTTATCCACCTCTCGACAGGGGACTCCCTACGAGCAGTACTTC	CASSLSTSRQGTPYEQYF
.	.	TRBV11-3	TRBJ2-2	TGTGCCAGCAGCTTCTTAGCGGCAAACACCGGGGAGCTGTTTTTT	CASSFLAANTGELFF
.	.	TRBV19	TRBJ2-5	TGTGCCAGTAGTATCACCGGGGGAAGGCGAGAGACCCAGTACTTC	CASSITGGRRETQYF
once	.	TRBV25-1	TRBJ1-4	TGTGCCAGCAGTGATAGGGGAGCTAAACCGAATGAAAAACTGTTTTTT	CASSDRGAKPNEKLFF
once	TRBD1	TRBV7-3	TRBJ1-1	TGTGCCAGCAGCCCCGGCGGACCAGGGGGGAACACTGAAGCTTTCTTT	CASSPGGPGGNTEAFF
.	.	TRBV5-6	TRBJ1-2	TGTGCCAGCAGCTTGGTGGGCGGAAGGTCCCCTGGCTACACCTTC	CASSLVGGRSPGYTF
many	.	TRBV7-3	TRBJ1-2	TGTGCCAGCAGCTCCGGGAGTGGCTACACCTTC	CASSSGSGYTF
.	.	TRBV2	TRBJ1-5	TGTGCCAGCAATGCCAGGGGCCATCAGCCCCAGCATTTT	CASNARGHQPQHF
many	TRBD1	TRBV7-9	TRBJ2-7	TGTGCCAGCAGCCCAAGGACAGGAACCTACGAGCAGTACTTC	CASSPRTGTYEQYF
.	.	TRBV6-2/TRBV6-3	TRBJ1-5	TGTGCCAGCAGTTACACAATTACCCCAGACAGTTATAGCAATCAGCCCCAGCATTTT	CASSYTITPDSYSNQPQHF
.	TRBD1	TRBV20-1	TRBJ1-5	TGCAGTGCGGGGACAGGGCCCAATCAGCCCCAGCATTTT	CSAGTGPNQPQHF
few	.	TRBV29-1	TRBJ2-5	TGCAGCGGACGACCGGGACAAGAGACCCAGTACTTC	CSGRPGQETQYF
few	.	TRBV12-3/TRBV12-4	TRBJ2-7	TGTGCCAGCACCCGGGGCCATAGCTCCTACGAGCAGTACTTC	CASTRGHSSYEQYF
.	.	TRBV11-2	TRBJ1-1	TGTGCCAGCAGCTGGATATACACTGAAGCTTTCTTT	CASSWIYTEAFF
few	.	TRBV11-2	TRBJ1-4	TGTGCCAGCAGCTTAGACAGGGGTTGGAGCGAAAAACTGTTTTTT	CASSLDRGWSEKLFF
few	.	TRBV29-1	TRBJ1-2	TGCAGCGTTGGAGAGGGTGGCTACACCTTC	CSVGEGGYTF
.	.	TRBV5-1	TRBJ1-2	TGCGCCAGCGGAGAACGCGGCTACACCTTC	CASGERGYTF
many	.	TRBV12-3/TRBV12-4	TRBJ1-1	TGTGCCAGCAGTGGCAGACAGGCCCGCCTCATGAACACTGAAGCTTTCTTT	CASSGRQARLMNTEAFF
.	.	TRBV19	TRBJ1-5	TGTGCCAGTAGTATTGGTGAGTATCAGCCCCAGCATTTT	CASSIGEYQPQHF
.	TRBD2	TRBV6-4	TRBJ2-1	TGTGCCAGCAGGAAGGGCGGGAGTTGCTACAATGAGCAGTTCTTC	CASRKGGSCYNEQFF
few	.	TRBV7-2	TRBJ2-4	TGTGCCAGCAGCTTACGGGCATTGACAGGCTTAGCCAAAAACATTCAGTACTTC	CASSLRALTGLAKNIQYF
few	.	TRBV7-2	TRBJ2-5	TGTGCCAACAGCTTTCATGGGCAGGGTGGAGAGACCCAGTACTTC	CANSFHGQGGETQYF
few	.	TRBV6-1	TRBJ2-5	TGTGCCAGCAGTGAATACAGGACGCGCCAAGAGACCCAGTACTTC	CASSEYRTRQETQYF
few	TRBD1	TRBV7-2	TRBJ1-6	TGTGCCAGCAGCGGACAGGGCCTTATCGATTCACCCCTCCACTTT	CASSGQGLIDSPLHF
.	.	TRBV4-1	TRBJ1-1	TGCGCCAGCACCGAACCGGCCGCCAGGATGAACACTGAAGCTTTCTTT	CASTEPAARMNTEAFF
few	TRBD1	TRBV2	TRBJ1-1	TGTGCCAGCAACCAGGGGGCGGGAGTGAACACTGAAGCTTTCTTT	CASNQGAGVNTEAFF
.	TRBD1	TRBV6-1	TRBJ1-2	TGTGCCAGTAGGGGACAGTCGGATGGCTACACCTTC	CASRGQSDGYTF
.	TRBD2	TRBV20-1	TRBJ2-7	TGCAGTGCTAGAGATTATAGCGGGGGATCCGCCTACGAGCAGTACTTC	CSARDYSGGSAYEQYF
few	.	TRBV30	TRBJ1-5	TGTGCCTGGAGTGTACGGGCAGGGTGGAATCAGCCCCAGCATTTT	CAWSVRAGWNQPQHF
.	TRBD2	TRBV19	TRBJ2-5	TGTGCCAGTGGACTAGCGGGAGGCCCATTCCAAGAGACCCAGTACTTC	CASGLAGGPFQETQYF
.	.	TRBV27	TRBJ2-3	TGTGCCAGCAGCTACCTTCGGGAGGATACGCAGTATTTT	CASSYLREDTQYF
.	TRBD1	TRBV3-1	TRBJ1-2	TGTGCCAGCAGCAATTGGGACAGGGATTCCTATGGCTACACCTTC	CASSNWDRDSYGYTF
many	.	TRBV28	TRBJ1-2	TGTGCCAGCAGTTCGGCAACCGGACGGAACTATGGCTACACCTTC	CASSSATGRNYGYTF